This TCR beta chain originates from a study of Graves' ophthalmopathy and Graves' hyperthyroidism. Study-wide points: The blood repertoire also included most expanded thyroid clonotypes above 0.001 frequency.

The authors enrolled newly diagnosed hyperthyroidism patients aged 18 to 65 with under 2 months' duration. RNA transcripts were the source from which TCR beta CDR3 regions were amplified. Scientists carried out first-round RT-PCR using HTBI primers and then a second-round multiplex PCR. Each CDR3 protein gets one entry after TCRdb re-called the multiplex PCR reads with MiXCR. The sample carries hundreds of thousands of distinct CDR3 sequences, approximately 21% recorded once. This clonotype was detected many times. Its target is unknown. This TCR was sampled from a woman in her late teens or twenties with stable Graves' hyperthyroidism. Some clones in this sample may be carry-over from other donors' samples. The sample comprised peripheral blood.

CDR3 sequence (DNA): TGCAGTGCTCCGGCATGGGGGATCGGTGAGACCCAGTACTTC. Protein sequence: CSAPAWGIGETQYF. The chain has TRBV20-1 and TRBJ2-5; D tentatively reads TRBD1 or TRBD2 (5 bases each). V gave up 5 bases and J gave up 5 bases, with 18 bases separating them. The CDR3 has 14 amino acids. The V gene's germline CDR1 is DFQATT and CDR2 SNEGSKA (reference sequence).